This TCR beta chain was identified in a study of sequential checkpoint blockade in melanoma (dated by TCRdb to the late 2010s). With regard to the full study: Using 1:1 randomization, the trial assigned patients either to first-line nivolumab followed by ipilimumab (arm A) or to ipilimumab followed by nivolumab (arm B). Maintenance nivolumab came after each of the two trial sequences. TCRbeta immunosequencing was performed on DNA from roughly 90 pretreatment melanoma tumor samples. For 20 or so patients, matched tumor biopsies were taken both before treatment and at week 13, after single-agent nivolumab (arm A) or ipilimumab (arm B). In around four fifths of the matched pre- and post-treatment tumor biopsy pairs, both biopsies came from the same lesion. On the study overall, not on this receptor specifically: Achieving clinical benefit was about 30 times more likely for patients whose tumor T-cell fraction and clonality increased by week 13. The response-prediction model combining TCR metrics and mutation burden needs validation in larger, independent patient cohorts. PD-L1 staining and CD8+ T-cell counts correlated with tumor T-cell fraction and clonality, whereas mutational load did not. Small sample sizes and reduced statistical power limited the analyses of tumor T-cell fraction within each arm. In the nivolumab-first arm (arm A), pretreatment tumor TIL clonality was associated with response (P = .04).

Remarks on this clone: There is no known antigen for this receptor. Base quality data are lacking; no much larger clone is found one base away.

Looking up the germline V gene yields CDR1 SGHNT and CDR2 YENEEA. CDR3 length: 16 amino acids, cysteine to phenylalanine. Only CDR3 DNA is held: 48 bases, read in frame from base 1. Trimming removed 0 bases from V and 4 bases from J; the gene matches leave 8 bases unexplained. The sample's treatment or condition, from its label and the paper: randomized to nivolumab then ipilimumab (arm A) or the reverse (arm B). None of the trial patients had been given prior DNA-damaging chemotherapy. Samples were obtained from patients with melanoma enrolled in CheckMate 064, a randomized, open-label phase II trial of sequential checkpoint blockade. Genomic DNA from formalin-fixed paraffin-embedded (FFPE) tissue samples was used for tumor TCR sequencing. The immunoSEQ Assay was used to immunosequence TCRbeta CDR3 regions from genomic DNA. Before high-throughput sequencing, the genomic DNA was amplified using bias-controlled multiplex PCR. The published analysis was carried out like this. To quantify the absolute abundance of each unique TCRbeta CDR3 region, the sequences were collapsed and filtered. Clonality was defined as 1 minus Pielou's evenness and was calculated using productive rearrangements only. To compute tumor T-cell fraction, TCRbeta template counts were normalized to usable DNA, with usable DNA estimated from several housekeeping genes. Clones with significantly greater frequencies in on-treatment versus baseline samples were identified using a previously published method. In its TCRdb copy, this immuneACCESS table keeps in-frame sequences only and misses some clones. Where compared with another copy, unresolved V genes explain less than half of these, and the others have no known cause. Clone size and V and J calls were adopted from that table, with D and trimming inferred from the DNA. This sample lists approximately 170 clones; 19% were detected once. The ten top clones hold under 15% of the sample.

This specimen consisted of tumor tissue (inferred from file names), obtained from a patient given nivolumab and ipilimumab in sequence. The clonotype originates from a human donor with melanoma. The sequence joins TRBV11-3 to TRBJ2-7, with 8 central nucleotides matching TRBD1. The DNA is as follows: TGTGCCAGCAGCTTAGAGGGCGGACAGGGTAGATACGAGCAGTACTTC. It codes for CASSLEGGQGRYEQYF.